This T cell receptor beta chain was captured by sequencing in a study of blood T cell repertoires in COVID-19. In the study overall: Samples representing acute and convalescent COVID-19 were sourced from the United States, Italy and Spain.

The V gene lost 4 bases and the J gene lost 2 bases, with 12 bases spanning the gap. The CDR3 has 13 residues. Per germline, CDR1 SQVTM and CDR2 ANQGSEA. Clones were sequenced by immunoSEQ multiplex PCR, and TCRdb holds only the in-frame ones, with some missing. The repertoire holds roughly 30,000 clones, with 65% to 90% as singletons. The sample consisted of peripheral blood. The J gene is TRBJ2-7, the V gene TRBV29-1, with TRBD1 as a possible D gene (6 bases). The clonotype comes from a human donor in a cohort sampled during active COVID-19. Here the CDR3 DNA reads TGCAGCGTTGGATCCGGACAGACCTACGAGCAGTACTTC. This gives the protein CSVGSGQTYEQYF.